These T cell receptor beta chains were read from a single sample in a study of blood T cell repertoires in COVID-19. The assay was immunoSEQ multiplex PCR, and TCRdb's table has in-frame clones only and misses some. The sample has hundreds of thousands of clones, about 91% seen once; the top ten hold around 2.6%. Sequenced sample: PBMCs or T cells enriched from blood (not recorded which). These receptors came from a woman in her 30s with acute COVID-19. CDR3s include the opening cysteine and the closing phenylalanine or tryptophan. D genes are given only for firm matches. A row's size may be missing; if present it is once, few, many or a size class.

d_call	v_call	j_call	clone_size	cdr3_aa
NA	TRBV5-6	TRBJ1-6	NA	CASSSQAGGAYNSPLHF
TRBD1	TRBV4-3	TRBJ2-7	once	CASSQDWTGASYEQYF
NA	TRBV11-2	TRBJ1-6	NA	CASSRTVENSPLHF
NA	TRBV19	TRBJ2-1	NA	CATRGNSYNEQFF
NA	TRBV3-1/TRBV3-2	TRBJ1-4	NA	CASSARLAEKLFF
NA	TRBV12-3/TRBV12-4	TRBJ1-1	NA	CASSPRVNTEAFF
NA	TRBV7-2	TRBJ1-1	once	CASRSMEDTEAFF
TRBD1	TRBV4-1	TRBJ2-7	NA	CASSHQDRNYEQYF
NA	TRBV7-2	TRBJ1-2	few	CASSPSWGGVYGYTF
TRBD1	TRBV19	TRBJ1-5	NA	CASNVGQGTQPQHF
NA	TRBV9	TRBJ2-2	NA	CASSLLGQLTGELFF
TRBD1	TRBV6-2/TRBV6-3	TRBJ1-5	NA	CASSYDRGNQPQHF
NA	TRBV9	TRBJ2-3	NA	CASSSGYRESVSTDTQYF
TRBD1	TRBV6-5	TRBJ1-6	NA	CASMTGDSPLHF
TRBD2	TRBV13	TRBJ2-5	NA	CASSLKSGGAETQYF
NA	TRBV4-3	TRBJ2-3	NA	CASSQEGSDTDTQYF
NA	TRBV19	TRBJ1-2	NA	CASSIVPETLNYGYTF
NA	TRBV5-1	TRBJ1-1	NA	CASTLFGGGGMNTEAFF
NA	TRBV21-1	TRBJ2-3	once	CASIFSRLSTDTQYF
TRBD1	TRBV5-6	TRBJ1-5	NA	CASSFSNLGTGTSNQPQHF
TRBD1	TRBV7-2	TRBJ1-1	NA	CASSLQGQGGTEAFF
NA	TRBV6-5	TRBJ1-6	NA	CASSSAGAVYNSPLHF
NA	TRBV12-3/TRBV12-4	TRBJ1-1	NA	CASILANTEAFF
NA	TRBV14	TRBJ2-4	NA	CASSQDSRGNIQYF
NA	TRBV27	TRBJ2-1	NA	CASSLTPNNEQFF